The sequence of this T cell receptor (beta chain) was determined in a study of T cells in Graves' hyperthyroidism and ophthalmopathy. What was amplified from RNA transcripts were TCR beta CDR3 regions. An initial round of RT-PCR targeting the TCR CDR3 relied on the HTBI primer set. TCRdb reanalysed the multiplex PCR reads using MiXCR and keeps one entry per CDR3 protein. The top ten clones hold roughly a sixth of a sample with 650,000 to 700,000 distinct CDR3 sequences, roughly 17% of them seen once. Looked up from germline, CDR1 is SQVTM and CDR2 is ANQGSEA. The germline V and J ends were trimmed by 0 bases and 6 bases, with 11 bases remaining between them. This CDR3 comprises 13 residues.

Sequencing was carried out using blood. The sequence came from a man between 45 and 60 years old with Graves' hyperthyroidism. The chain has TRBV29-1 and TRBJ1-1; no reliable D call. The CDR3 DNA sequence: TGCAGCGTTGAAGATTCCTTCGGATCTGAAGCTTTCTTT. It encodes CSVEDSFGSEAFF.